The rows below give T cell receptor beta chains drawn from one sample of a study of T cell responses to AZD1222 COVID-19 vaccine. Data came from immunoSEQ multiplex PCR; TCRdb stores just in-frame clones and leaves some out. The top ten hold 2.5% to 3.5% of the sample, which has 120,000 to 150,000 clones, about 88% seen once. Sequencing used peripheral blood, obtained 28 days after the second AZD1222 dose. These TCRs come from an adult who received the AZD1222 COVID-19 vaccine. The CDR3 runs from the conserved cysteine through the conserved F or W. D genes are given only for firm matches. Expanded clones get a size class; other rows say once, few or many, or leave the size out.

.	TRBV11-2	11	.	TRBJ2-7	CASSRFYEQYF	TGTGCCAGCAGCCGCTTCTACGAGCAGTACTTC
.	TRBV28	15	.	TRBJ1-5	CASSPRGHGRQPQHF	TGTGCCAGCAGCCCCCGGGGTCACGGACGTCAGCCCCAGCATTTT
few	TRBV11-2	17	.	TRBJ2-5	CASSLVRVGGYQETQYF	TGTGCCAGCAGCTTAGTACGCGTGGGAGGATACCAAGAGACCCAGTACTTC
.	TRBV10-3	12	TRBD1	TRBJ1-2	CAIRDRVRGYTF	TGTGCCATCAGGGACAGGGTACGTGGCTACACCTTC
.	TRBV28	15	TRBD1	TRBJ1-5	CASRPGTDSNQPQHF	TGTGCCAGCAGGCCCGGGACAGATAGCAATCAGCCCCAGCATTTT
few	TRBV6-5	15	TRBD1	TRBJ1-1	CASRGQGDHNTEAFF	TGTGCCAGCAGGGGACAGGGGGATCATAACACTGAAGCTTTCTTT
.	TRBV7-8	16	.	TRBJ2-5	CASSPYSMAIQETQYF	TGTGCCAGCAGCCCTTACTCGATGGCGATCCAAGAGACCCAGTACTTC
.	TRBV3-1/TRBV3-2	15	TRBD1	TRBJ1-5	CASSQDTGGYQPQHF	TGTGCCAGCAGCCAAGATACAGGGGGTTATCAGCCCCAGCATTTT
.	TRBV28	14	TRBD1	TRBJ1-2	CASSDPGGGHGYTF	TGTGCCAGCAGCGACCCGGGAGGGGGCCACGGCTACACCTTC
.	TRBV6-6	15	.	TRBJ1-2	CASSYPGGVDYGYTF	TGTGCCAGCAGTTACCCGGGAGGAGTAGACTATGGCTACACCTTC
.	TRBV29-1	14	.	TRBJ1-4	CSAYRNVGDEKLFF	TGCAGCGCATACAGGAATGTTGGAGATGAAAAACTGTTTTTT
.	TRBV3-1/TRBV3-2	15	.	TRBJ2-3	CASSQVGVGTDTQYF	TGTGCCAGCAGCCAGGTTGGGGTAGGCACAGATACGCAGTATTTT
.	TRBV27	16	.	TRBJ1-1	CASRHNRATMNTEAFF	TGTGCCAGCAGACATAACAGGGCTACCATGAACACTGAAGCTTTCTTT
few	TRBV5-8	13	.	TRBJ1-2	CASSFGGAAGYTF	TGTGCCAGCAGCTTTGGGGGGGCAGCTGGCTACACCTTC
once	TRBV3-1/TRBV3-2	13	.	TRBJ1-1	CASSQVRAVEAFF	TGTGCCAGCAGCCAAGTCAGGGCGGTTGAAGCTTTCTTT
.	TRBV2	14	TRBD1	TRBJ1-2	CATTFLQGVGGYTF	TGTGCCACCACCTTCTTACAGGGGGTGGGTGGCTACACCTTC
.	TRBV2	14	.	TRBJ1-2	CASSVRTSRGRCDF	TGTGCCAGCAGCGTACGTACCAGCAGGGGCCGCTGCGACTTC
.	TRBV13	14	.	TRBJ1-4	CASSERVAAEKLFF	TGTGCCAGCAGCGAAAGGGTCGCAGCGGAAAAACTGTTTTTT
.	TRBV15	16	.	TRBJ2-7	CATSRAPGAISGEQYF	TGTGCCACCAGCAGAGCCCCGGGCGCCATCTCCGGCGAGCAGTACTTC
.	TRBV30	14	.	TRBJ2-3	CAWSKRGRLVTQYF	TGTGCCTGGAGTAAGAGGGGACGACTAGTTACGCAGTATTTT
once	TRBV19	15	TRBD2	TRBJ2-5	CASSAPGAGGETQYF	TGTGCCAGTAGTGCCCCAGGGGCGGGAGGGGAGACCCAGTACTTC
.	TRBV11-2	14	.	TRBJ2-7	CASSQNRVLGEQYF	TGTGCCAGCAGCCAAAACAGGGTCCTAGGCGAGCAGTACTTC
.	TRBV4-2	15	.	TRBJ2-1	CASSPRLVQYNEQFF	TGTGCCAGCAGCCCCCGCCTAGTCCAATACAATGAGCAGTTCTTC
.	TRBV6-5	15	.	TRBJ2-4	CASSSRPGSKNIQYF	TGTGCCAGCAGCTCCCGTCCAGGGTCCAAAAACATTCAGTACTTC
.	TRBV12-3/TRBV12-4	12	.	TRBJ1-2	CASWGVSYGYTF	TGTGCCAGCTGGGGGGTTTCCTATGGCTACACCTTC
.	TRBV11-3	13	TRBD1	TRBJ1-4	CASSLGQTGKLFF	TGTGCCAGCAGCTTGGGACAGACAGGAAAACTGTTTTTT
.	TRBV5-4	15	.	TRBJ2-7	CASSLSRGSEYEQYF	TGTGCCAGCAGCTTGTCCAGAGGGAGCGAGTACGAGCAGTACTTC
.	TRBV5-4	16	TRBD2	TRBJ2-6	CASSFERGTGANVLTF	TGTGCCAGCAGCTTCGAGCGGGGGACTGGGGCCAACGTCCTGACTTTC
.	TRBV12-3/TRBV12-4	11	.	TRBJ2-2	CASSGVGELFF	TGTGCCAGCAGTGGGGTCGGGGAGCTGTTTTTT
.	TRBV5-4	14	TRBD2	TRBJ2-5	CASSFSGGEETQYF	TGTGCCAGCAGCTTCTCGGGGGGGGAAGAGACCCAGTACTTC
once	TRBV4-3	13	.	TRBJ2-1	CASSQTGGGEQFF	TGCGCCAGCAGCCAAACAGGCGGCGGTGAGCAGTTCTTC
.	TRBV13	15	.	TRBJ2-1	CASSVSGVGYNEQFF	TGTGCCAGCAGCGTTAGCGGTGTAGGGTACAATGAGCAGTTCTTC
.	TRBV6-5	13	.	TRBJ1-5	CASSSTSNQPQHF	TGTGCCAGCAGTTCTACTAGCAATCAGCCCCAGCATTTT
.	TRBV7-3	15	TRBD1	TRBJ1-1	CASSSRTGRNTEAFF	TGTGCCAGCAGCTCTAGGACAGGGCGGAACACTGAAGCTTTCTTT
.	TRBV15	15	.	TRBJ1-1	CATSSYRNEETVAFF	TGTGCCACCAGCAGTTACCGAAACGAGGAAACGGTGGCTTTCTTT
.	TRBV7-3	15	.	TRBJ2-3	CASSFRGASTDTQYF	TGTGCCAGCAGCTTCCGAGGGGCCAGTACAGATACGCAGTATTTT
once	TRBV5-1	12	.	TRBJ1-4	CASRATNEKLFF	TGCGCCAGCAGGGCCACTAATGAAAAACTGTTTTTT
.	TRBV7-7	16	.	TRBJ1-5	CASSLGRDYSNQPQHF	TGTGCTAGCAGCTTAGGCAGGGATTATAGCAATCAGCCCCAGCATTTT
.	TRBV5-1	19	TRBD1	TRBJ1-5	CASSSCSRTGGFSNQPQHF	TGCGCCAGCAGCTCCTGCAGTCGGACAGGGGGCTTTAGCAATCAGCCCCAGCATTTT
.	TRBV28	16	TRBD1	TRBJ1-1	CATHQLGTGGGTEAFF	TGTGCCACCCACCAATTGGGGACAGGGGGAGGCACTGAAGCTTTCTTT